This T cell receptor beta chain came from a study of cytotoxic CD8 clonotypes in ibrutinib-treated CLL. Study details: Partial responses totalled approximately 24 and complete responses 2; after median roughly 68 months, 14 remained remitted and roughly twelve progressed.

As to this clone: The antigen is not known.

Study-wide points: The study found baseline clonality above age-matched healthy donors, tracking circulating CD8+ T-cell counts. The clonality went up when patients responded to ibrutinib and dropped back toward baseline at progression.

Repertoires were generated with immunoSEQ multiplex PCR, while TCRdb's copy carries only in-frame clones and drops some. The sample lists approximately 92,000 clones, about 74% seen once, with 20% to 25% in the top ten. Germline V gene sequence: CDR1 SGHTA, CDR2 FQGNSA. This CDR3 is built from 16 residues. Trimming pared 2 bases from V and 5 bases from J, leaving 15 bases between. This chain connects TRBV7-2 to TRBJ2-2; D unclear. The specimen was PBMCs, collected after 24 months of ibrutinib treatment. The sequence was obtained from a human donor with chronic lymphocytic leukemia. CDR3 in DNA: TGTGCCAGCAGCTTACGAGAGACAACTAAAACCGGGGAGCTGTTTTTT. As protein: CASSLRETTKTGELFF.